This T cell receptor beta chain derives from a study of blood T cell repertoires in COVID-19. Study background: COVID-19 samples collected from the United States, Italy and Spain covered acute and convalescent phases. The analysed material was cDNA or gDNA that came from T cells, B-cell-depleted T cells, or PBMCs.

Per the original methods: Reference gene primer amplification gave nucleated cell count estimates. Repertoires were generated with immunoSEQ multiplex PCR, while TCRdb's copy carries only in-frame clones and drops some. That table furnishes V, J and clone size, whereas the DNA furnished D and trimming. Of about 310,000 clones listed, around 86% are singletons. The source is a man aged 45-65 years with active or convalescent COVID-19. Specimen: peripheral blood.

This CDR3 reads CASSYWGVSQPQHF. DNA of the CDR3: TGTGCCAGTAGTTATTGGGGGGTTAGTCAGCCCCAGCATTTT. The chain joins TRBV19 to TRBJ1-5; weak D call: TRBD1 (5 bases). The CDR3 is made up of 14 amino acids. Germline V gene sequence: CDR1 LNHDA, CDR2 SQIVND (reference sequence). V was shortened by 5 bases and J by 6 bases, with 14 bases between the two germline ends.